The T cell receptor (beta chain) described here comes from a study of blood T cell repertoires in COVID-19. The wider study: COVID-19 samples from acute and convalescent phases originated in the United States, Italy and Spain. PBMCs, B-cell-depleted T cells, or T cells provided the cDNA or gDNA that made up the material.

V was pared by 5 bases and J by 1 base, with 3 bases between. There are 11 residues in the CDR3. Germline values: CDR1 SGHVS, CDR2 FQNEAQ. As originally analysed: From reference gene primer amplification, estimates of nucleated cell counts were derived. Generated by immunoSEQ multiplex PCR, the TCRdb table keeps only in-frame clones and is missing some. The DNA gave D and trimming, while V, J and clone size come from that table. The sample holds over 90,000 clones; about 89% are singletons and the top ten take 15% to 20%. This TCR derives from a human donor in a cohort sampled during active COVID-19. Sequencing was performed on peripheral blood. This chain uses TRBV7-8 with TRBJ2-7, with D unresolved. The CDR3 DNA is TGTGCCAGCAGCCCTTCCTACGAGCAGTACTTC. Its protein product is CASSPSYEQYF. The full variable domain, rest sourced from reference TRBV7-8 and TRBJ2-7, is GAGVSQSPRYKVAKRGQDVALRCDPISGHVSLFWYQQALGQGPEFLTYFQNEAQLDKSGLPSDRFFAERPEGSVSTLKIQRTQQEDSAVYLCASSPSYEQYFGPGTRLTVT.